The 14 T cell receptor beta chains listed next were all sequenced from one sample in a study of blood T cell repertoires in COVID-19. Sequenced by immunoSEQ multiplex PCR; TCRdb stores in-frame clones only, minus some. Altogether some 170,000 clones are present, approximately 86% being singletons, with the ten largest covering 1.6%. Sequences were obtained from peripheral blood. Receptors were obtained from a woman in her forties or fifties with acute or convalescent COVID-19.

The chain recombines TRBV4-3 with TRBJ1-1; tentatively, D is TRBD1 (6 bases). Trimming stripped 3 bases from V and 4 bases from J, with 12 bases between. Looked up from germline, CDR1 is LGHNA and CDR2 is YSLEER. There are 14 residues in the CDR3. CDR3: CASSQRTGTTEAFF. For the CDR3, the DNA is TGCGCCAGCAGCCAGCGTACAGGGACCACTGAAGCTTTCTTT.

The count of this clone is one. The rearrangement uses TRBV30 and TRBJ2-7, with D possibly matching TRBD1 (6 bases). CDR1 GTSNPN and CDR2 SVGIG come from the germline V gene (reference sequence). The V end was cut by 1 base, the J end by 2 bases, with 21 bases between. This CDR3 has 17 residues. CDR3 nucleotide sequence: TGTGCCTGGAGTGCCCCTAAGGGGCAGGGGCCGCCCTACGAGCAGTACTTC. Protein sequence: CAWSAPKGQGPPYEQYF.

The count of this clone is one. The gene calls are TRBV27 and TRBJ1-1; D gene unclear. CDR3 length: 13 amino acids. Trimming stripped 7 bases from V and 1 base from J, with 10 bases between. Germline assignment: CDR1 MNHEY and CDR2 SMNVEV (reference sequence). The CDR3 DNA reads TGTGCCAGCACGGGATGGGGGAACACTGAAGCTTTCTTT. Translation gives CASTGWGNTEAFF.

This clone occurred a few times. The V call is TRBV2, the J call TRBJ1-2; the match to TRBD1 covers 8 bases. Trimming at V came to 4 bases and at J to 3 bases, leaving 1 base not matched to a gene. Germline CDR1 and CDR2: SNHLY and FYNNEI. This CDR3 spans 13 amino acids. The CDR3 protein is CASSGGQDYGYTF. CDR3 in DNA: TGTGCCAGCAGTGGGGGACAGGACTATGGCTACACCTTC.

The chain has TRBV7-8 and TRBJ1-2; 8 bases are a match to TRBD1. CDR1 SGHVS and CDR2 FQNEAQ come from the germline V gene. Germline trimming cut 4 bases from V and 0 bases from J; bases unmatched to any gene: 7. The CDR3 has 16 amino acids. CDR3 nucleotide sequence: TGTGCCAGCAGCTCCCGGACAGGGCCAACTAACTATGGCTACACCTTC. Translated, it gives CASSSRTGPTNYGYTF.

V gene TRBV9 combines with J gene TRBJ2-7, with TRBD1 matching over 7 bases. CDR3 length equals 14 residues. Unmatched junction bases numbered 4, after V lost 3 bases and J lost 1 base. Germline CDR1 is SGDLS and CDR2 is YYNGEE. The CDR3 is CASSDGTESYEQYF. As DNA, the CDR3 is TGTGCCAGCAGCGACGGGACAGAGTCCTACGAGCAGTACTTC.

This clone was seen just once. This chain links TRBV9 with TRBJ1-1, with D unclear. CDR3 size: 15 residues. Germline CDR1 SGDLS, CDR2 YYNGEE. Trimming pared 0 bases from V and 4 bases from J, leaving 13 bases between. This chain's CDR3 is CASSVEERAGTEAFF. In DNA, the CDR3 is TGTGCCAGCAGCGTAGAGGAGAGGGCAGGCACTGAAGCTTTCTTT.

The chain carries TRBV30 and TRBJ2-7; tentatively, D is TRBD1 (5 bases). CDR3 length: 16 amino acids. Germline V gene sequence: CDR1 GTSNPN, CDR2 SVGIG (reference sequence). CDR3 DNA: TGTGCTCTTGGAAACCCCGGTAAGGGGATGGGCTACGAGCAGTACTTC. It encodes CALGNPGKGMGYEQYF.

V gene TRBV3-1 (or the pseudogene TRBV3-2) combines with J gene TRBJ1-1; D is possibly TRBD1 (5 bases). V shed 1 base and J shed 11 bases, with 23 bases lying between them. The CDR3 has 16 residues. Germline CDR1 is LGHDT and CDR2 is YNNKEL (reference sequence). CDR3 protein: CASSQGYSQGLPRAFF. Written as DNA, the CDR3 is TGTGCCAGCAGCCAAGGCTACTCTCAGGGCCTCCCACGGGCTTTCTTT.

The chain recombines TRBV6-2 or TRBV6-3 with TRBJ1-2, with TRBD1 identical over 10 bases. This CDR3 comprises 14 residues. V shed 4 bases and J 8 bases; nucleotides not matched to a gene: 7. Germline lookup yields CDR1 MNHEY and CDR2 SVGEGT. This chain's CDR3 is CASSSPGQGDGYTF. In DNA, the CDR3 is TGTGCCAGCAGTTCCCCTGGACAGGGGGACGGCTACACCTTC.

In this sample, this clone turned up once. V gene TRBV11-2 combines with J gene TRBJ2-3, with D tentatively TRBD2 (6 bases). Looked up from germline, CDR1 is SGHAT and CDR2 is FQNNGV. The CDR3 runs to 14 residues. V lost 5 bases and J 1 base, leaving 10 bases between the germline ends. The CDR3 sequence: CASSRREGTDTQYF. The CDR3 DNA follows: TGTGCCAGCAGCCGCAGGGAGGGCACAGATACGCAGTATTTT.

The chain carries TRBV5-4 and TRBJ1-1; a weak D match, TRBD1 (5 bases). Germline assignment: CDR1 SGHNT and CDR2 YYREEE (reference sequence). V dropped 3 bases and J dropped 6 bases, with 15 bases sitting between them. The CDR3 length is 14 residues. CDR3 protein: CASSSGGDESEAFF. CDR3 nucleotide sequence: TGTGCCAGCAGCTCGGGGGGGGATGAATCTGAAGCTTTCTTT.

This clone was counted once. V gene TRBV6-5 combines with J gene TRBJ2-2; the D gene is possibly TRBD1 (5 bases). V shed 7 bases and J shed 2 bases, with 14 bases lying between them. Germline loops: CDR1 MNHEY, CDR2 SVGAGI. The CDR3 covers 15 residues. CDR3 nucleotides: TGTGCCAGCAAACGGACAAACTCAAACACCGGGGAGCTGTTTTTT. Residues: CASKRTNSNTGELFF.

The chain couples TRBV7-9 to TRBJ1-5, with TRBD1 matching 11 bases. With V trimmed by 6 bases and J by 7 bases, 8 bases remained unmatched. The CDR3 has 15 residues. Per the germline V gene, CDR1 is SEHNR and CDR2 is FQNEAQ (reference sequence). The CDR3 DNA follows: TGTGCCAGCAGTCTCGGACAGGGGGCCGGACAGCCCCAGCATTTT. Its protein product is CASSLGQGAGQPQHF.